These T cell receptor beta chains were read from a single sample in a study of shared T cell receptors in the human thymus. Profiled with immunoSEQ multiplex PCR; TCRdb holds only in-frame clones, not every one. The sample includes roughly 550,000 clones, approximately 78% of them seen just once. The same sample was also studied in work on human thymus T cells.

Sequenced sample: thymocytes. These receptors were obtained from a boy under two years old with a congenital heart defect. CDR3s include the opening cysteine and the closing phenylalanine or tryptophan. The D gene is left open where the match is weak. Part of the rows lack a size; the others show once, few, many or a class for expanded clones.

J gene,clone size,D gene,V gene,CDR3 length,CDR3 DNA,CDR3 protein
TRBJ1-1,NA,NA,TRBV6-6,15,TGTGCCAGCAGCCCCCGCCAGGTTTCGAACACTGAAGCTTTCTTT,CASSPRQVSNTEAFF
TRBJ1-4,NA,NA,TRBV25-1,14,TGTGCCAGCAGTGAAGGGCCAGCTGGTGAAAAACTGTTTTTT,CASSEGPAGEKLFF
TRBJ1-2,NA,NA,TRBV12-5,16,TGTGCTAGTGGTTTGGGCCAGGGGCCCTGGATCGTAGGCTACACCTTC,CASGLGQGPWIVGYTF
TRBJ1-3,NA,NA,TRBV5-1,15,TGCGCCAGCAGCTTGGTTCCCTTCTCTGGAAACACCATATATTTT,CASSLVPFSGNTIYF
TRBJ2-5,NA,NA,TRBV28,16,TGTGCCAGCAGTCCCACCCCACAGGGCTCCCAAGAGACCCAGTACTTC,CASSPTPQGSQETQYF
TRBJ2-7,NA,NA,TRBV15,15,TGTGCCACCAGCAGAGGTACAGGGACCCATCCCGAGCAGTACTTC,CATSRGTGTHPEQYF
TRBJ2-1,NA,TRBD2,TRBV7-8,15,TGTGCCAGCAGCACGGGACTAGCTCCAAGGGATGAGCAGTTCTTC,CASSTGLAPRDEQFF
TRBJ1-2,NA,NA,TRBV29-1,14,TGCAGCGTTGATGGCCAGGTAGCTAACTATGGCTACACCTTC,CSVDGQVANYGYTF
TRBJ1-2,NA,TRBD1,TRBV19,14,TGTGCCAGTAGTCTTGGACAGGACTTCTATGGCTACACCTTC,CASSLGQDFYGYTF
TRBJ2-4,few,TRBD1,TRBV19,12,TGTCTTTTAGCGGACAGGGAGTGCATTCAGTACTTC,CLLADRECIQYF
TRBJ2-7,NA,TRBD2,TRBV18,15,TGTGCCAGCTCACCACCAGAGCGGGAGGGCGAAGAGCAGTACTTC,CASSPPEREGEEQYF
TRBJ2-5,NA,TRBD2,TRBV5-1,15,TGCGCCAGCAGCTGCGGGACTAGCGGGAGCAAGACCCAGTACTTC,CASSCGTSGSKTQYF
TRBJ2-1,few,NA,TRBV13,12,TGTGCCAGCAGCTTACGAGCGATTGAGCAGTTCTTC,CASSLRAIEQFF
TRBJ2-7,NA,TRBD2,TRBV2,17,TGTGCCAGCAGTGATTTAGGGGTTCTGCGGGAGGCCAAGGAGCAGTACTTC,CASSDLGVLREAKEQYF
TRBJ1-4,NA,TRBD1,TRBV5-6,15,TGTGCCAGCAGCACCACAGGGGGCTCTTTTGAAAAACTGTTTTTT,CASSTTGGSFEKLFF
TRBJ1-2,NA,NA,TRBV5-8,15,TGTGCCAGCAGCTTACCGAGGGGGAGCCGATATGGCTACACCTTC,CASSLPRGSRYGYTF
TRBJ2-3,NA,TRBD1,TRBV14,18,TGTGCCAGCAGCCAAGATTGGCTTCTACAGGGGGCGGGAGATACGCAGTATTTT,CASSQDWLLQGAGDTQYF
TRBJ1-1,NA,NA,TRBV9,16,TGTGCCAGCAGCGTCGGGGTCGGGGATATGAACACTGAAGCTTTCTTT,CASSVGVGDMNTEAFF
TRBJ2-7,NA,NA,TRBV6-6,15,TGTGCCAGCAGTCCCGATCAGGGATATTGCGACGAGCAGTACTTC,CASSPDQGYCDEQYF
TRBJ2-7,NA,NA,TRBV6-6,12,TGTGCCAGCAGCCCGGGGGCCTACGAGCAGTACTTC,CASSPGAYEQYF
TRBJ2-3,once,TRBD2,TRBV6-1,15,TGTGCCAGCAGGGTAGCGGGAGGGTTTTCGGATACGCAGTATTTT,CASRVAGGFSDTQYF
TRBJ2-4,NA,TRBD2,TRBV4-2,17,TGTGCCAGCAGCCAAGATGGGACTACCCTAGCCAAAAACATTCAGTACTTC,CASSQDGTTLAKNIQYF
TRBJ2-7,few,TRBD1,TRBV5-1,14,TGCGCCAGCAGCTTGTTGGGGACAGGGTACGAGCAGTACTTC,CASSLLGTGYEQYF
TRBJ2-6,NA,TRBD2,TRBV5-1,18,TGCGCCAGCAGCTTCGGGACTAGCGGGAGGACAGGGGCCAACGTCCTGACTTTC,CASSFGTSGRTGANVLTF
TRBJ1-1,NA,NA,TRBV29-1,10,TGCAGCGTAGAGGGACAAGAAGCTTTCTTT,CSVEGQEAFF
TRBJ2-7,NA,NA,TRBV14,13,TGTGCCAGCAGCTGGCTAGCGTCCTACGAGCAGTACTTC,CASSWLASYEQYF
TRBJ2-1,NA,TRBD2,TRBV28,16,TGTGCCAGCACCTTCCCGGGACTAGCGGGAGTCAATGAGCAGTTCTTC,CASTFPGLAGVNEQFF
TRBJ2-7,once,NA,TRBV5-1,14,TGCGCCAGCAGCTTGGTGAGCGGTACCTACGAGCAGTACTTC,CASSLVSGTYEQYF
TRBJ2-3,NA,TRBD2,TRBV13,16,TGTGCCAGCCGGCACCGGGGTAGCGGGAGCACAGATACGCAGTATTTT,CASRHRGSGSTDTQYF
TRBJ2-7,NA,NA,TRBV6-6,16,TGTGCCAGCAGTTACTCGATGGAGTCGCTGCTCTACGAGCAGTACTTC,CASSYSMESLLYEQYF
TRBJ2-7,once,NA,TRBV29-1,12,TGCAGCGGCCTAACGAGGAGCTACGAGCAGTACTTC,CSGLTRSYEQYF
TRBJ2-7,once,TRBD1,TRBV7-9,15,TGTGCCAGCAGCGGACCCTTTGACAGGGGGCATCGGAAGTACTTC,CASSGPFDRGHRKYF
TRBJ1-5,NA,TRBD1,TRBV4-3,15,TGCGCCAGCAGCTCCCGGGACAGTCCTTATCAGCCCCAGCATTTT,CASSSRDSPYQPQHF
TRBJ1-2,NA,TRBD1,TRBV20-1,11,TGCAGGGACTGGACAGGCTATGGCTACACCTTC,CRDWTGYGYTF
TRBJ2-2,NA,NA,TRBV25-1,11,TGTGCCAGCCGAGCATCCGGGGAGCTGTTTTTT,CASRASGELFF
TRBJ1-5,NA,TRBD1,TRBV6-1,17,TGTGCCAGCAGTGAATGTCAGGGGGCAGGGAGCAATCAGCCCCAGCATTTT,CASSECQGAGSNQPQHF
TRBJ2-3,NA,TRBD1,TRBV28,14,TGTGCCAGCAGGGACAGGTGGCAGATGGATACGCAGTATTTT,CASRDRWQMDTQYF
TRBJ2-7,NA,TRBD1,TRBV6-5,13,TGTGCCAGCAGTTACTCCGGACAGGAGAGGGAGTACTTC,CASSYSGQEREYF
TRBJ1-2,NA,TRBD1,TRBV19,17,TGTGCCAGTACTCCAAGGGACAGTGAGAAATCTAACTATGGCTACACCTTC,CASTPRDSEKSNYGYTF
TRBJ2-7,few,NA,TRBV5-6,15,TGTGCCAGCAGCCGAGGGGCAGGGAGGATCGACGAGCAGTACTTC,CASSRGAGRIDEQYF
TRBJ2-3,NA,NA,TRBV11-3,16,TGTGCCAGCAGCTCCCGGGAGTTACCTTTCACAGATACGCAGTATTTT,CASSSRELPFTDTQYF
TRBJ2-1,NA,TRBD2,TRBV29-1,14,TGCAGCGTTGAAGCGGGAGGGCCCGTCAATGAGCAGTTCTTC,CSVEAGGPVNEQFF
TRBJ2-7,NA,TRBD1,TRBV7-9,15,TGTGCCAGCAGCTTAGACAGGGGTAAGGGTTGTGAGCAGTACTTC,CASSLDRGKGCEQYF
TRBJ2-5,NA,NA,TRBV28,14,TGTGCCAGCCGACCACAGGGGGGGCAGGAGACCCAGTACTTC,CASRPQGGQETQYF
TRBJ2-7,NA,TRBD1,TRBV7-9,16,TGTGCCAGCAGCTACTCCCCGGGACAGGGGTCCTACGAGCAGTACTTC,CASSYSPGQGSYEQYF
TRBJ1-1,NA,NA,TRBV28,14,TGTGCCAGCAGACACATCGGACAGAGCACTGAAGCTTTCTTT,CASRHIGQSTEAFF
TRBJ2-7,NA,NA,TRBV5-1,16,TGCGCCAGCAGCCCAACCCATGGACAGGGAGGGTACGAGCAGTACTTC,CASSPTHGQGGYEQYF
TRBJ2-2,NA,NA,TRBV27,15,TGTGCCAGCAGTTTTAGGACAGTGAACACCGGGGAGCTGTTTTTT,CASSFRTVNTGELFF
TRBJ2-7,once,TRBD1,TRBV11-2,17,TGTGCCAGCAGCTTAGTTCTGAGACAGGGCCTCCCCTACGAGCAGTACTTC,CASSLVLRQGLPYEQYF
TRBJ1-1,NA,TRBD1,TRBV4-3,17,TGCGCCAGCAGCCCCACCGGGACAGGAATAGGGAGCACTGAAGCTTTCTTT,CASSPTGTGIGSTEAFF